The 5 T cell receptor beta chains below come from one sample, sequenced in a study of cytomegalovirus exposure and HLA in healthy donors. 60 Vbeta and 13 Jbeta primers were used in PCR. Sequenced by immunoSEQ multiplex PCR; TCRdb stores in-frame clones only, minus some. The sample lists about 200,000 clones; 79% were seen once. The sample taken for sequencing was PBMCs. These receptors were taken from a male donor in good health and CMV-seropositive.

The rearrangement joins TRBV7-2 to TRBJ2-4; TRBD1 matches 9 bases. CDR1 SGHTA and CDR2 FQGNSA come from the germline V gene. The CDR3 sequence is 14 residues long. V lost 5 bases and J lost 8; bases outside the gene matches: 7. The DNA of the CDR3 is TGTGCCAGCAGCGCGGGACAGGGCGGACACATTCAGTACTTC. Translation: CASSAGQGGHIQYF.

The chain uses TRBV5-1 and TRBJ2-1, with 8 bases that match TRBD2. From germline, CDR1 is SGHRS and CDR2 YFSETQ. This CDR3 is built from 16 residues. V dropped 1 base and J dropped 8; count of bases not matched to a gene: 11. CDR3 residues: CASSLFQTSAAYEQFF. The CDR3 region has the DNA TGCGCCAGCAGCTTGTTTCAGACTAGCGCGGCTTATGAGCAGTTCTTC.

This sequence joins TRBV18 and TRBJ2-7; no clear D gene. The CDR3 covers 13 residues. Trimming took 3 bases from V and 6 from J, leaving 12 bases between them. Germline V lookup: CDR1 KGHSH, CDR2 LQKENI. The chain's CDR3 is CASSPYLATEQYF. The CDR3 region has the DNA TGTGCCAGCTCACCGTACCTGGCCACCGAGCAGTACTTC. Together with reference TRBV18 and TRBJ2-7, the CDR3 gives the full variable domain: NAGVMQNPRHLVRRRGQEARLRCSPMKGHSHVYWYRQLPEEGLKFMVYLQKENIIDESGMPKERFSAEFPKEGPSILRIQQVVRGDSAAYFCASSPYLATEQYFGPGTRLTVT.

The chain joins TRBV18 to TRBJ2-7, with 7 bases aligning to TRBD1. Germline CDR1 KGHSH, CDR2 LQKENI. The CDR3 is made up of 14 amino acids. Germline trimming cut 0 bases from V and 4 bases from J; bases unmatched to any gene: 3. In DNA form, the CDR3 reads TGTGCCAGCTCACCACCGGCCAGGGGGTACGAGCAGTACTTC. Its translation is CASSPPARGYEQYF.

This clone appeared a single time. CDR3 in amino acids: CASSLEAGVGQFF. CDR3 DNA: TGTGCCAGCAGCTTAGAGGCGGGAGTTGGGCAGTTCTTC. V gene TRBV7-9 combines with J gene TRBJ2-1; 7 bases match TRBD2. Germline V lookup: CDR1 SEHNR, CDR2 FQNEAQ (reference sequence). The ends lost 1 base at V and 12 bases at J; junction bases unmatched: 6. The length of the CDR3 is 13 residues.